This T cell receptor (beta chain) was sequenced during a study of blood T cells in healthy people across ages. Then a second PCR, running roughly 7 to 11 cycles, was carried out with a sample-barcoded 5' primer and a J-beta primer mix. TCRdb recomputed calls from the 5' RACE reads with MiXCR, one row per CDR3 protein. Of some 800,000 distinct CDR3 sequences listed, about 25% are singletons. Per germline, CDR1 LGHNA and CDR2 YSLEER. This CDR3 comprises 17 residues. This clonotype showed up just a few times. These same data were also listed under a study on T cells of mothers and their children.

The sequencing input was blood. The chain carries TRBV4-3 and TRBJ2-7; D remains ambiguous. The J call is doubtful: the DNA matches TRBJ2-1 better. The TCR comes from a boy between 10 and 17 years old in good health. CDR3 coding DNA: TGCGCCAGCAGCCAAGACTACCAGACTGGTATTATCAATGAGCAGTTCTTC. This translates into CASSQDYQTGIINEQFF.